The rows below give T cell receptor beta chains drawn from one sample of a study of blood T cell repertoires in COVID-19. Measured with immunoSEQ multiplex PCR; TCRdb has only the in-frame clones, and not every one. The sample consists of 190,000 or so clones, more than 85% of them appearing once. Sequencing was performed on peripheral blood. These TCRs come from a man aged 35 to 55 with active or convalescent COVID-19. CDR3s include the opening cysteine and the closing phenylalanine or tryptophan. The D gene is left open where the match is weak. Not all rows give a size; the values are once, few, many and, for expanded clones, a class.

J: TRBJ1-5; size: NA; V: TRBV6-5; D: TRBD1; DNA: TGTGCCAGCAGGAGAGTAGGACAGGGTAATCAGCCCCAGCATTTT; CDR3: CASRRVGQGNQPQHF
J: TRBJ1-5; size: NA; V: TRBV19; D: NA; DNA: TGTGCCAGTAGTATCGAAGCCCTTAATCAGCCCCAGCATTTT; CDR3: CASSIEALNQPQHF
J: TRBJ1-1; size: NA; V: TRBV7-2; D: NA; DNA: TGTGCCAGCAGCTCATCGAAAGTCCAGGGAGGGGATGAAGCTTTCTTT; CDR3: CASSSSKVQGGDEAFF
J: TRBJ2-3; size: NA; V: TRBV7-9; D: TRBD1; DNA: TGTGCCAGCAGCTTCCGACAGGGCCTCACAGATACGCAGTATTTT; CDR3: CASSFRQGLTDTQYF
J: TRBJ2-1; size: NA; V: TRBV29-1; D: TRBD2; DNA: TGCAGCGTTGAACACCCACTAGCGGGGGGGCCCTCCTACAATGAGCAGTTCTTC; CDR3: CSVEHPLAGGPSYNEQFF
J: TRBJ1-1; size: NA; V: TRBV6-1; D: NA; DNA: TGTGCCAGCAGTGAAAGCCCGATAGTGAACACTGAAGCTTTCTTT; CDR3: CASSESPIVNTEAFF
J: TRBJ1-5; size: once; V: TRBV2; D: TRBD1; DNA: TGTGCCAGCAGGCCGGACAGGGGCGGCAATCAGCCCCAGCATTTT; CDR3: CASRPDRGGNQPQHF
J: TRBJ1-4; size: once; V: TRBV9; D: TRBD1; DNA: TGTGCCAGCAGCGCACCCGGGACAGGGAATGAAAAACTGTTTTTT; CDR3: CASSAPGTGNEKLFF
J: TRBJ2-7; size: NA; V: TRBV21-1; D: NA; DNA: TGTGCCAGCAGCGGTAGCGCCTCCTACGAGCAGTACTTC; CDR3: CASSGSASYEQYF
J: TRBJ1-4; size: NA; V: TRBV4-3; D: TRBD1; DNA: TGCGCCAGCAGCCAAGATCTGGGGACAGGGGGACTGTTTTTT; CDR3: CASSQDLGTGGLFF
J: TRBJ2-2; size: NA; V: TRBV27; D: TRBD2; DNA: TGTGCCAGCAGTTTAAATAGCGGGTTTGGCCCCGGGGAGCTGTTTTTT; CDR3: CASSLNSGFGPGELFF
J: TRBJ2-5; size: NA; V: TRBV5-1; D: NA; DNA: TGCGCCAGCAGCCCGGCGACAGGAGGAGAGACCCAGTACTTC; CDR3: CASSPATGGETQYF
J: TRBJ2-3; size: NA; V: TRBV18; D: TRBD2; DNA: TGTGCCAGCTCACAGACGGGGGGGAGCACAGATACGCAGTATTTT; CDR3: CASSQTGGSTDTQYF
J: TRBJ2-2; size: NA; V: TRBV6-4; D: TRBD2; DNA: TGTGCCAGCAGTGCTAGCGGGGGGAACACCGGGGAGCTGTTTTTT; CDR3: CASSASGGNTGELFF
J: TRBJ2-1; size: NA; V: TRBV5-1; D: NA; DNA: TGCGCCAGCAGCTCGACGTTGGGGGGCTCCTACAATGAGCAGTTCTTC; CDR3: CASSSTLGGSYNEQFF
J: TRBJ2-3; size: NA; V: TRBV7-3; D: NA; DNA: TGTGCCAGCAGCTTTGGGCCAAAGACAGATACGCAGTATTTT; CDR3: CASSFGPKTDTQYF
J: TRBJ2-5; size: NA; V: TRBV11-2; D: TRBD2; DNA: TGTGCCAGCAAAGGCGGGGCGGGGGTCGAGACCCAGTACTTC; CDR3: CASKGGAGVETQYF
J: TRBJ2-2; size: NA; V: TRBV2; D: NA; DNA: TGTGCCAGCATGGGCCAGGGGAGGGCCGGGGAGCTGTTTTTT; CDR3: CASMGQGRAGELFF
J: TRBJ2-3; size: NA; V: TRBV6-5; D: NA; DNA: TGTGCCAGCAGTTACGATGGAGGCACAGATACGCAGTATTTT; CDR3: CASSYDGGTDTQYF
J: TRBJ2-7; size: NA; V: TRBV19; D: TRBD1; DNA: TGTGCCAGTAGTTCTCCCGGGACAGGGGGTACCTACGAGCAGTACTTC; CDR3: CASSSPGTGGTYEQYF
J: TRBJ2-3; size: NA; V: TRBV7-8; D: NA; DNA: TGTGCCAGCAGCCCCGCGGGATCTAGCACAGATACGCAGTATTTT; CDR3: CASSPAGSSTDTQYF
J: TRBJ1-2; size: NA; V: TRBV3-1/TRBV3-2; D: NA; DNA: TGTGCCAGCAGCCAAGAGGCAGGAGGTGGCTACACCTTC; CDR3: CASSQEAGGGYTF
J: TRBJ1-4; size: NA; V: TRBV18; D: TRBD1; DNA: TGTGCCAGCTCACCCCGGGACAGCACGGAAAAACTGTTTTTT; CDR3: CASSPRDSTEKLFF
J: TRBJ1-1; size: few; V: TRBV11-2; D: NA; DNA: TGTGCCAGCAGCTTAGACTGGGGGAGGGGAGATATGAACACTGAAGCTTTCTTT; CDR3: CASSLDWGRGDMNTEAFF
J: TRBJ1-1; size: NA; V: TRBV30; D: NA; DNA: TGTGCCTGGATCATACAGACGAACACTGAAGCTTTCTTT; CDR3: CAWIIQTNTEAFF
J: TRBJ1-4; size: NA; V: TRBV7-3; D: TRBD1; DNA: TGTGCCAGCAGCCTCTACGGGACAGGGAATGAAAAACTGTTTTTT; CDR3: CASSLYGTGNEKLFF
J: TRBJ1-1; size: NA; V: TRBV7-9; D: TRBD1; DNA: TGTGCCAGCAGCCACCGGGACAGGTGGACGGCTTTCTTT; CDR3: CASSHRDRWTAFF
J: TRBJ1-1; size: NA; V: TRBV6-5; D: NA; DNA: TGTGCCATCCAGCGGATAGGTAGAACTGAAGCTTTCTTT; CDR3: CAIQRIGRTEAFF
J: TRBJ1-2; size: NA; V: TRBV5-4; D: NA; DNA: TGTGCCAGCAGCTTGGCTGCAGAGGGAGGCTACACCTTC; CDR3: CASSLAAEGGYTF
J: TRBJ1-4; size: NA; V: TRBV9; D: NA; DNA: TGTGCCAGCAGCGTAGGAGTTGGGGGGACTAATAATGAAAAACTGTTTTTT; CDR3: CASSVGVGGTNNEKLFF
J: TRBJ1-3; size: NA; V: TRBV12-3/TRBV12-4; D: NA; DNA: TGTGCCAGCAGCTACTCTGGAAACACCATATATTTT; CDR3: CASSYSGNTIYF
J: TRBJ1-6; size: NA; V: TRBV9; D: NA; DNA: TGTGCCAGCAGCGTAGGAGGGGGGGGAAGTAATTCACCCCTCCACTTT; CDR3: CASSVGGGGSNSPLHF
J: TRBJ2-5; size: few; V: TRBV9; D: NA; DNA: TGTGCCAGCAGCGCGAGGGTGGGGTCCCTTACGGCCCAGTACTTC; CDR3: CASSARVGSLTAQYF
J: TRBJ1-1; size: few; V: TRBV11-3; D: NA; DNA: TGTGCCAGCAGCTTAGGCCGGGACACTGAAGCTTTCTTT; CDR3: CASSLGRDTEAFF
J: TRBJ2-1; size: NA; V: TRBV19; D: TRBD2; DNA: TGTGCCAGTAGACTTAGCGGGGAGCAGTTCTTC; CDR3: CASRLSGEQFF
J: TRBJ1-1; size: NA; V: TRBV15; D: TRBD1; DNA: TGTGCCACCAGCAGAGATGGGGTTGTGGACAGGATGAACACTGAAGCTTTCTTT; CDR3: CATSRDGVVDRMNTEAFF
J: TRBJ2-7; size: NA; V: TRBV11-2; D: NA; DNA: TGTGCCAGCAGCTTAGATCAGGTTGGGGAGCAGTACTTC; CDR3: CASSLDQVGEQYF
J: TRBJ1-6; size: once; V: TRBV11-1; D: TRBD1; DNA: TGTGCCAGCAGCCGTTTGGGGACAGGTCAGGATTCACCCCTCCACTTT; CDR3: CASSRLGTGQDSPLHF
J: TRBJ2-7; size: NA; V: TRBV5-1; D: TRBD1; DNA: TGCGCCAGCAGCCCTGGACAGGCGACCTACGAGCAGTACTTC; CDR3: CASSPGQATYEQYF
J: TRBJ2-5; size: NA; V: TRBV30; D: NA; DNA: TGTGCCTGGACTACGACAGGAGAGACCCAGTACTTC; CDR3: CAWTTTGETQYF